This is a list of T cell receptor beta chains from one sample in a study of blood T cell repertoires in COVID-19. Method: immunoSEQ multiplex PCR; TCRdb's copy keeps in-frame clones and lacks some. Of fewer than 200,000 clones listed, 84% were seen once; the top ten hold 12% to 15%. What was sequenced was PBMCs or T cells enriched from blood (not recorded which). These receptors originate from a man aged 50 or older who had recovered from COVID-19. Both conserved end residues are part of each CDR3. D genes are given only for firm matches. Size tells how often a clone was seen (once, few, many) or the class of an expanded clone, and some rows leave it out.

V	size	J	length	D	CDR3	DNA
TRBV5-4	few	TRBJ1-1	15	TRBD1	CASSRTTGRPTEAFF	TGTGCCAGCAGCCGTACGACAGGGCGGCCCACTGAAGCTTTCTTT
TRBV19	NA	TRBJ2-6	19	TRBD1	CASNPRQGQSLSGANVLTF	TGTGCCAGTAATCCCCGGCAGGGACAGAGCCTCTCTGGGGCCAACGTCCTGACTTTC
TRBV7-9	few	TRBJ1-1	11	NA	CASSSFTEAFF	TGTGCCAGCAGCTCCTTCACTGAAGCTTTCTTT
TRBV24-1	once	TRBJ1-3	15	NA	CATSDGGAFGNTIYF	TGTGCCACCAGTGATGGGGGGGCGTTTGGAAACACCATATATTTT
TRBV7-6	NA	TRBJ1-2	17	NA	CASSPNGQSPNYYGYTF	TGTGCCAGCAGCCCTAACGGACAGTCCCCAAACTACTATGGCTACACCTTC
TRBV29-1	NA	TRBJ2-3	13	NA	CSVDRTSTDTQYF	TGCAGCGTCGACAGAACTAGCACAGATACGCAGTATTTT
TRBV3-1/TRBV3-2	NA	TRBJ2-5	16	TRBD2	CASSQTSGGPRETQYF	TGTGCCAGCAGCCAAACTAGCGGGGGGCCTCGAGAGACCCAGTACTTC
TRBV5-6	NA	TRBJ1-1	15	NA	CASSSNQGILRSSFF	TGTGCCAGCAGCTCGAACCAGGGCATATTGAGAAGTTCTTTCTTT
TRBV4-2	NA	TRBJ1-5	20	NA	CASSQDFHRGGTGGNQPQHF	TGTGCCAGCAGCCAAGACTTCCATCGGGGAGGAACGGGGGGCAATCAGCCCCAGCATTTT
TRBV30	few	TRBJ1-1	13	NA	CAWSDGSNTEAFF	TGTGCCTGGAGTGACGGGTCGAACACTGAAGCTTTCTTT
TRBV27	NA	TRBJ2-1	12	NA	CASSFSPNVQFF	TGTGCCAGCAGTTTTTCCCCCAATGTGCAGTTCTTC
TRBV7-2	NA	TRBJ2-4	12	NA	CASSLDRRIQYF	TGTGCCAGCAGCCTCGACAGACGCATTCAGTACTTC
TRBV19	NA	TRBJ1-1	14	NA	CASSPEKMNTEAFF	TGTGCCAGTAGTCCCGAGAAAATGAACACTGAAGCTTTCTTT
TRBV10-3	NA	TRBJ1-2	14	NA	CAISEHSSPGGYTF	TGTGCCATCAGTGAGCACAGCTCCCCGGGGGGCTACACCTTC
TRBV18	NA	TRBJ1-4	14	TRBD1	CASSPTGGAEKLFF	TGTGCCAGCTCACCCACAGGGGGCGCAGAAAAACTGTTTTTT
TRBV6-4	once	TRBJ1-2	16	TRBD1	CASSDGAGQGRYGYTF	TGTGCCAGCAGTGACGGCGCGGGACAGGGAAGATATGGCTACACCTTC
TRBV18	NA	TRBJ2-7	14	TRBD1	CASSQTGIGYEQYF	TGTGCCAGCTCACAGACAGGGATAGGCTACGAGCAGTACTTC
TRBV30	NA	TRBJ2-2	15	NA	CAWSMRRVETGELFF	TGTGCCTGGAGTATGCGGCGGGTAGAGACCGGGGAGCTGTTTTTT
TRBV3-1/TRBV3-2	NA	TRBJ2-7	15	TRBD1	CASSRGTGGTYEQYF	TGTGCCAGCAGCCGCGGGACAGGGGGCACCTACGAGCAGTACTTC
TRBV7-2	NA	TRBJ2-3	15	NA	CASSLGAGYTDTQYF	TGTGCCAGCAGCTTGGGGGCCGGGTACACAGATACGCAGTATTTT
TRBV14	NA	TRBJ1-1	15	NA	CASSQDIGGWTEAFF	TGTGCCAGCAGCCAAGATATCGGGGGATGGACTGAAGCTTTCTTT